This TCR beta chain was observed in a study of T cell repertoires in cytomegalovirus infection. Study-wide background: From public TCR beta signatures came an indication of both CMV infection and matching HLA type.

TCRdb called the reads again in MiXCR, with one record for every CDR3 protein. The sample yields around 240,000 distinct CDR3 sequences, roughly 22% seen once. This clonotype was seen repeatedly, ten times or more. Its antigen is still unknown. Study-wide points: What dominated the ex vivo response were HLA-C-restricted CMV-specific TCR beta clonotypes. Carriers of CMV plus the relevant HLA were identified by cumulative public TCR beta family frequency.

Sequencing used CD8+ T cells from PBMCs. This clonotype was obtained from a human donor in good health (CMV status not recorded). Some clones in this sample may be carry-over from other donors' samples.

The chain's CDR3 is CASSLSRTAGGETQYF. CDR3 in DNA: TGTGCCAGCAGCTTATCTAGGACCGCTGGGGGAGAGACCCAGTACTTC. The V and J genes are TRBV7-6 and TRBJ2-5; TRBD1 or TRBD2 may be the D gene (5 bases each). Trimming left V 2 bases short and J 4 bases short, with 17 bases between. The germline V gene encodes CDR1 SGHVS and CDR2 FNYEAQ. This CDR3 is 16 amino acids long.